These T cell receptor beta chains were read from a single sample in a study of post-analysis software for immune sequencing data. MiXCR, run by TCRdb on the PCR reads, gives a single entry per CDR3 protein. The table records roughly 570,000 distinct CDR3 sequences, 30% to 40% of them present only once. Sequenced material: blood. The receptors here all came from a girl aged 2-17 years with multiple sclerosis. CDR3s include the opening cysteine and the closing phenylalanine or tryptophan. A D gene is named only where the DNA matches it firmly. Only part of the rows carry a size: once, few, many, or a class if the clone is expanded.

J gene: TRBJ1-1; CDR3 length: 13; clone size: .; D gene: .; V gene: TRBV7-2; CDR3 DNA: TGTGCCAGCAGCTTAGCAGGGTTAACTGAAGCTTTCTTT; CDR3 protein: CASSLAGLTEAFF
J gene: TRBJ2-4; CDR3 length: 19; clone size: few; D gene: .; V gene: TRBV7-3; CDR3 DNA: TGTGCCAGCAGCTTAATAAGGGCGTGGCCTCAGGGGGCCAAAAACATTCAGTACTTC; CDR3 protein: CASSLIRAWPQGAKNIQYF
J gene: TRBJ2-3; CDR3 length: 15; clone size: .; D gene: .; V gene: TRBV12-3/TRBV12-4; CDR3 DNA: TGTGCCAGCAGGCACTCCGACAGATTCACAGATACGCAGTATTTT; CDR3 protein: CASRHSDRFTDTQYF
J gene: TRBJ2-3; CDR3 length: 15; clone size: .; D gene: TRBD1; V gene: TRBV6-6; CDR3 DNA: TGTGCCAGCAGAGCGACAGGGGGAGAAGGAGATACGCAGTATTTT; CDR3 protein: CASRATGGEGDTQYF
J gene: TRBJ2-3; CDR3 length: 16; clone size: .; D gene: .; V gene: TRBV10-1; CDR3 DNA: TGCGCCAGCAGTGAGTCCCCCGGGGCTAGCACAGATACGCAGTATTTT; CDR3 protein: CASSESPGASTDTQYF
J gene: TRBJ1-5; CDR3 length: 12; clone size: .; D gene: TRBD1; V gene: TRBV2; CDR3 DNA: TGTGCCAGCTCTACAGGGGTTCAGCCCCAGCATTTT; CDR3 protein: CASSTGVQPQHF
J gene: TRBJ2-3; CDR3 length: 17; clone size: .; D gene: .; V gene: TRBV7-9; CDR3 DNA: TGTGCCAGCAGCCCATTCGAATCTTGGGGGAGCACAGATACGCAGTATTTT; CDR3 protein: CASSPFESWGSTDTQYF
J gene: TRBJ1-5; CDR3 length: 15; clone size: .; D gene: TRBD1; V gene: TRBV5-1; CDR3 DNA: TGCGCCAGCAGCTTGGAAGGGACAGGAGATCGGCCCCAGCATTTT; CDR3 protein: CASSLEGTGDRPQHF
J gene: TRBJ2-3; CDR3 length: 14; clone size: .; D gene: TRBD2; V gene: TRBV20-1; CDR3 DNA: TGCAGTGCTAGGGTGGGGGCTAGCGGGGGACCGCAGTATTTT; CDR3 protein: CSARVGASGGPQYF
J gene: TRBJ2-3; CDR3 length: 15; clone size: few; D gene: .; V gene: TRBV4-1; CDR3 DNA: TGCGCCAGCAGCCAAGACGTGGAGAGCACAGATACGCAGTATTTT; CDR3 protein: CASSQDVESTDTQYF
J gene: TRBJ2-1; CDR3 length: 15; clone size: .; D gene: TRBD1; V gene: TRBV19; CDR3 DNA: TGTGCCAGTAGTGCACGGGACAGGTTGTCCAATGAGCAGTTCTTC; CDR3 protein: CASSARDRLSNEQFF
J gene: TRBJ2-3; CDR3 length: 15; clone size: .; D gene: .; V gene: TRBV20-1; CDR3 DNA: TGCAGTGCTAGAGATCGTGTCACTAGCACAGATACGCAGTATTTT; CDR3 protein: CSARDRVTSTDTQYF
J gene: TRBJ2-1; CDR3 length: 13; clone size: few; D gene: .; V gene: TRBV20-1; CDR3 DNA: TGCAGTGCTAGGCCAGGACTAAACAATGAGCAGTTCTTC; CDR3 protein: CSARPGLNNEQFF
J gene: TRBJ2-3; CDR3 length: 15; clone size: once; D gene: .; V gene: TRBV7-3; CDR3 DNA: TGTGCCAGCACCAGCTGGCGGGACTTCGAAGATACGCAGTATTTT; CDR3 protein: CASTSWRDFEDTQYF
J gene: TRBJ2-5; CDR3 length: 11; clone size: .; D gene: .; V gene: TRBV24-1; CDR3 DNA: TGTGCCACCGCCCGAGGAGAGACCCAGTACTTC; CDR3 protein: CATARGETQYF
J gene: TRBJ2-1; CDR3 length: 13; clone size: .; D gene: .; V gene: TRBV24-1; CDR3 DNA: TGTACCACCAGTGACTTCAATAGCGATGAGCAGTTCTTC; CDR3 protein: CTTSDFNSDEQFF
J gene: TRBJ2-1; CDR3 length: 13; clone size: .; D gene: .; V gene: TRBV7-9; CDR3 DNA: TGTGCCAGCAGCCCGACAGCTAACAATGAGCAGTTCTTC; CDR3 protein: CASSPTANNEQFF
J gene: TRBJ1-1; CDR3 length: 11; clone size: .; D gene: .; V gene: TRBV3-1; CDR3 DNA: TGTGCCAGCAGCCAGGGGACTGAAGCTTTCTTT; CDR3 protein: CASSQGTEAFF
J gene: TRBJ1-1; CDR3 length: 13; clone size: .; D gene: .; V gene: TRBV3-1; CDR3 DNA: TGTGCCAGCAGCCAAATCCTGGACACTGAAGCTTTCTTT; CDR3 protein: CASSQILDTEAFF
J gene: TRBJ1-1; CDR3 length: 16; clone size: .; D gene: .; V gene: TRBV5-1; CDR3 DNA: TGCGCCAGCAGCTTGGTACCGACAGGTGAGAACACTGAAGCTTTCTTT; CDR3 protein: CASSLVPTGENTEAFF
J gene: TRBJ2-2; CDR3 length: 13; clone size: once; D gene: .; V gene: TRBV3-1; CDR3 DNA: TGTGCCAGCAGCCAAGTAACTACCGGGGAGCTGTTTTTT; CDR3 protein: CASSQVTTGELFF
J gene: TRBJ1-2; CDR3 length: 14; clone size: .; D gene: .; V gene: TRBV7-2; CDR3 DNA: TGTGCCAGCAGCTTAGCGCCGACGGCCTATGGCTACACCTTC; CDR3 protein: CASSLAPTAYGYTF
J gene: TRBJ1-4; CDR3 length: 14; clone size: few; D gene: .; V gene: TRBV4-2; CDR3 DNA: TGTGCCAGCAGCCAAGTCAGGGACAATGAAAAACTGTTTTTT; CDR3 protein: CASSQVRDNEKLFF
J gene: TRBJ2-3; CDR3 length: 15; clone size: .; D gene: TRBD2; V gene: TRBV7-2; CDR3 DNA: TGTGCCAGCAGCTTAACCGGGACTAACACAGATACGCAGTATTTT; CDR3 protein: CASSLTGTNTDTQYF
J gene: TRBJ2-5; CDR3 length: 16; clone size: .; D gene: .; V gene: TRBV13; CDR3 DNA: TGTGCCAGCAGCATCCGAGGGGCGGAAGGGGGAGAGACCCAGTACTTC; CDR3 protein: CASSIRGAEGGETQYF
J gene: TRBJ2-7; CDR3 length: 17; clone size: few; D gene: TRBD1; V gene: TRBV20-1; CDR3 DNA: TGCAGTGCTAGACAACCTCCTACGGGACAGGGCCGCTACGAGCAGTACTTC; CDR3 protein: CSARQPPTGQGRYEQYF
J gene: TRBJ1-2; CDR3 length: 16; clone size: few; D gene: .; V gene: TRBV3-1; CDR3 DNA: TGTGCCAGCAGCGCGACGACAGGTTGGACTAACTATGGCTACACCTTC; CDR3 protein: CASSATTGWTNYGYTF
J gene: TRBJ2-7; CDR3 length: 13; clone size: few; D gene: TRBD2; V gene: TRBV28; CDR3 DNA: TGTGCCAGCAGGCCGACTAGCATCTACGAGCAGTACTTC; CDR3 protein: CASRPTSIYEQYF
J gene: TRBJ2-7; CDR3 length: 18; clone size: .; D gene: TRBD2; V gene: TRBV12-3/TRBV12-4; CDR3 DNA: TGTGCCAGCAGTCCTAGTCTGGGGTTCCGGGGGGGCGTGAACGAGCAGTACTTC; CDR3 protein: CASSPSLGFRGGVNEQYF
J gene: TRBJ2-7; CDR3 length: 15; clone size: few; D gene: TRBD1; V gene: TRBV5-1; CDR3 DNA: TGCGCCAGCAGGCGTTTCGAGACAGGGGGCTACGAGCAGTACTTC; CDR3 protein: CASRRFETGGYEQYF
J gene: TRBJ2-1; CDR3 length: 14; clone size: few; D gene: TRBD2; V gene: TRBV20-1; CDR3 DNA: TGCAGTGCTAGGTCAGTGCGGGGGGACAATGAGCAGTTCTTC; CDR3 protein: CSARSVRGDNEQFF
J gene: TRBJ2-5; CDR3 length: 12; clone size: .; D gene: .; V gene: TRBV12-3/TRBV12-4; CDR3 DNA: TGTGCCAGCAGTTGGAGGGAGGAGACCCAGTACTTC; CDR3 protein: CASSWREETQYF
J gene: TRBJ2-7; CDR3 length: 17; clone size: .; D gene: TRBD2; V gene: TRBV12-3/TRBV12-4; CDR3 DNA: TGTGCCAGCAGTTCCCTGAGGACTAGCGGGCGGCTAACCGAGCAGTACTTC; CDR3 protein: CASSSLRTSGRLTEQYF
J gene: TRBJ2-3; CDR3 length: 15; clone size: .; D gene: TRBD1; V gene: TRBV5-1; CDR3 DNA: TGCGCCAGCAGCACCGGACAGGGGGCAACAGATACGCAGTATTTT; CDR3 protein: CASSTGQGATDTQYF
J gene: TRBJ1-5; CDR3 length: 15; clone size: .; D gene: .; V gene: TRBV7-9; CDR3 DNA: TGTGCCAGCAGCTTAGACGGCAGGGGTGTTCAGCCCCAGCATTTT; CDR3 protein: CASSLDGRGVQPQHF
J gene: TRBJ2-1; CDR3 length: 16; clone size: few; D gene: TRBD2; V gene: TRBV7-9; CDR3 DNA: TGTGCCAGCAGCAAAGCCGGGACTAGCGTGAACAATGAGCAGTTCTTC; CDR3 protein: CASSKAGTSVNNEQFF
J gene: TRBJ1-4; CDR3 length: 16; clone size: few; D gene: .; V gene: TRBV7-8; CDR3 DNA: TGTGCCAGCAGCTTAGCTCCGACGTACCTGAATGAAAAACTGTTTTTT; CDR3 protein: CASSLAPTYLNEKLFF
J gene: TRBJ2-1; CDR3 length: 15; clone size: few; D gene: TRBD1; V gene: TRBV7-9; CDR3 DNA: TGTGCCAGCAGCCGACCGACAGGGGCGAACAATGAGCAGTTCTTC; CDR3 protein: CASSRPTGANNEQFF
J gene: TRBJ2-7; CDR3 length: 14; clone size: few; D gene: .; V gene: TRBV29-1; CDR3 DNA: TGCAGCGTTGAAGACCCCCTTATTCCCTACGAGCAGTACTTC; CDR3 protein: CSVEDPLIPYEQYF
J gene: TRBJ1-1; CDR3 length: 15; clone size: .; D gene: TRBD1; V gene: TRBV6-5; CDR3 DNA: TGTGCCAGCAGAGGACTGGACAGGGGAACAGCTGAAGCTTTCTTT; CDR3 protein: CASRGLDRGTAEAFF
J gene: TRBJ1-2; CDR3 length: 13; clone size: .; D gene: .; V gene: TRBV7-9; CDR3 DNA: TGTGCCAGCAGCCCTGCGGGATCCTATGGCTACACCTTC; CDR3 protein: CASSPAGSYGYTF
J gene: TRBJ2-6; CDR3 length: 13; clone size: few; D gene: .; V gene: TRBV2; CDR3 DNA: TGTGCCAGCAAACTTACTGGGGCCAACGTCCTGACTTTC; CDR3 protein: CASKLTGANVLTF
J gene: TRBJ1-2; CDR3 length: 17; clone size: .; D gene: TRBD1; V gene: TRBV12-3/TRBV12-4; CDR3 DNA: TGTGCCAGCAGTTGTATCTTCCAGTGGACAGGATGTAGGGGCTACACCTTC; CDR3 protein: CASSCIFQWTGCRGYTF
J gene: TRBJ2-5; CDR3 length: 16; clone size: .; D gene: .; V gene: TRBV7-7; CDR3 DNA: TGTGCTAGCAGCTTTAGGTGGACGGCTACACAAGAGACCCAGTACTTC; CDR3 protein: CASSFRWTATQETQYF
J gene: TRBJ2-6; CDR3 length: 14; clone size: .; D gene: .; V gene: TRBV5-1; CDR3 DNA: TGCGCCAGCAGCTTGAATTCCGGGGCCAACGGCCTGACTTTC; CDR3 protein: CASSLNSGANGLTF
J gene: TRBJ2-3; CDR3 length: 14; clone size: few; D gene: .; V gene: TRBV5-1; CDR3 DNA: TGCGCCAGCAGCTCGACCAAGCGGGCGGATACGCAGTATTTT; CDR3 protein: CASSSTKRADTQYF
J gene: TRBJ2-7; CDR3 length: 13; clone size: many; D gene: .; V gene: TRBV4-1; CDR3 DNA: TGCGCCAGCAGCCTAACGGGGGTCGACGAGCAGTACTTC; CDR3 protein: CASSLTGVDEQYF
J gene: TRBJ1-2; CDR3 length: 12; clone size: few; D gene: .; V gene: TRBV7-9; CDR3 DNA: TGTGCCAGCAGCCCCCGCGGGGAGGGCTACACCTTC; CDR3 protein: CASSPRGEGYTF
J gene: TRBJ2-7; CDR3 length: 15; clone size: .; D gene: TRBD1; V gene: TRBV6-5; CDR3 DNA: TGTGCCAGCAGTTACTCTCCCGCAGGGGGTTACGAGCAGTACTTC; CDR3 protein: CASSYSPAGGYEQYF
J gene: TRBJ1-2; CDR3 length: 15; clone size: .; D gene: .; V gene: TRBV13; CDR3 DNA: TGTGCCAGCAGCTTAGAAGGCAGGGGCAAACGTAGCTACACCTTC; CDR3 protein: CASSLEGRGKRSYTF
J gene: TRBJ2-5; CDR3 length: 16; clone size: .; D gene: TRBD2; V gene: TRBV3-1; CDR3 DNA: TGTGCCAGCAGCCAAGCGCCGGGACTAGGGGTGGAGACCCAGTACTTC; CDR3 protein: CASSQAPGLGVETQYF
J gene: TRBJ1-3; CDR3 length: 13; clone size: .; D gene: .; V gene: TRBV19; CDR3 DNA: TGTGCCAGTAGCTTGATCTCTGGAAACACCATATATTTT; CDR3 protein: CASSLISGNTIYF
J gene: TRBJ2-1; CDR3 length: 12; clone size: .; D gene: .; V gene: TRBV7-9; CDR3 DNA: TGTGCCAGCAGCTTAGACTGGAATGAGCAGTTCTTC; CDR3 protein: CASSLDWNEQFF
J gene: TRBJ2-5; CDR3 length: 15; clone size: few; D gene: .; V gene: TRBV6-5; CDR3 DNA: TGTGCCAGCAGTTCACTAGCAAAGCAGTGGGGGACCCAGTACTTC; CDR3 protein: CASSSLAKQWGTQYF
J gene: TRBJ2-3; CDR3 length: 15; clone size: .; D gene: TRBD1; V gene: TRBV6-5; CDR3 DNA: TGTGCCAGCAGCAGGGGGACCGGCGGACATGGTACGCAGTATTTT; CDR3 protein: CASSRGTGGHGTQYF
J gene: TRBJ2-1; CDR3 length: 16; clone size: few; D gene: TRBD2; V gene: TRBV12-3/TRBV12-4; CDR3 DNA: TGTGCCAGCAGTTTAGGGTCGCGCGGGGGGGGAAGTGAGCAGTTCTTC; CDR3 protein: CASSLGSRGGGSEQFF
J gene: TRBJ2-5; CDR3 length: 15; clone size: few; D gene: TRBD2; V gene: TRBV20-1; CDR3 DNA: TGCAGTGCTAGTTTTTTGGGACTAGCTGCAGAGACCCAGTACTTC; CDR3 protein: CSASFLGLAAETQYF
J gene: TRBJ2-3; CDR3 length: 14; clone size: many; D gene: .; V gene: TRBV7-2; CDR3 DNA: TGTGCCAGCAGCTTACGTGAGGGAACAGATACGCAGTATTTT; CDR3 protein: CASSLREGTDTQYF
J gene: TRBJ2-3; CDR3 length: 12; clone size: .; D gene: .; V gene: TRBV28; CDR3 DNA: TGTGCCAGCAGTTCGGGGGAGGATACGCAGTATTTT; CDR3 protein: CASSSGEDTQYF
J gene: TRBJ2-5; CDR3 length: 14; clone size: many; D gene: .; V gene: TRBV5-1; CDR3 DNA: TGCGCCAGCAGCTTGGTAGGGGGAGGAGAGACCCAGTACTTC; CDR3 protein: CASSLVGGGETQYF